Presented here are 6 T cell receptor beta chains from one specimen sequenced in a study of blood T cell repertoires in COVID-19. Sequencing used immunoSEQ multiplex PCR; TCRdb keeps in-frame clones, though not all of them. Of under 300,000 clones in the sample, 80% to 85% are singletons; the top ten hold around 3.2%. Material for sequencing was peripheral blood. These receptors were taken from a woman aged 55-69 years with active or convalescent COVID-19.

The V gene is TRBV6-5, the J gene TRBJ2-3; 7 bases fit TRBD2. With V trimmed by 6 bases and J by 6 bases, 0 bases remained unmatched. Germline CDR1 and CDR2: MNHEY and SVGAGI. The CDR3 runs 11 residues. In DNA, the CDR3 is TGTGCCAGCAGGCGGGGGGATACGCAGTATTTT. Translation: CASRRGDTQYF.

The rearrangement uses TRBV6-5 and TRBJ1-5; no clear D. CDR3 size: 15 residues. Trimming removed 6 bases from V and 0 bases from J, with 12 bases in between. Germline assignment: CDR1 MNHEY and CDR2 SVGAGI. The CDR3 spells CASSPERYSNQPQHF. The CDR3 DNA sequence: TGTGCCAGCAGCCCGGAGAGGTATAGCAATCAGCCCCAGCATTTT.

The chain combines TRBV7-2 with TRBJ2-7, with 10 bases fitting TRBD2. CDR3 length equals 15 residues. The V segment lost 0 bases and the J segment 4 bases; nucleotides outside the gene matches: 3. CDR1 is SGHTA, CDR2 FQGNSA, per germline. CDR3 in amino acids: CASSLAGTSVYEQYF. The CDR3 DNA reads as TGTGCCAGCAGCTTAGCCGGGACTAGCGTATACGAGCAGTACTTC.

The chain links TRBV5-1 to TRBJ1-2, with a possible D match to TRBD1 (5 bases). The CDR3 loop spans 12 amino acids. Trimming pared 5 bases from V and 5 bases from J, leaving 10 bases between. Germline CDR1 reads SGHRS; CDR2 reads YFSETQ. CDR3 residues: CASRREGYGYTF. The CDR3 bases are TGCGCCAGCAGGCGGGAGGGGTATGGCTACACCTTC. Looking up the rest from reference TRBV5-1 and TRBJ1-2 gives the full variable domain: KAGVTQTPRYLIKTRGQQVTLSCSPISGHRSVSWYQQTPGQGLQFLFEYFSETQRNKGNFPGRFSGRQFSNSRSEMNVSTLELGDSALYLCASRREGYGYTFGSGTRLTVV.

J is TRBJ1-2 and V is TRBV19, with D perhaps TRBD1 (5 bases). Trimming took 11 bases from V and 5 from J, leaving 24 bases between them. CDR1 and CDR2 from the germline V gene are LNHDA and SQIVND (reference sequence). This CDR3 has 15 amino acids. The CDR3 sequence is CASHPQTAPAYGYTF. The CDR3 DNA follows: TGTGCCTCCCACCCTCAGACAGCTCCGGCGTATGGCTACACCTTC.

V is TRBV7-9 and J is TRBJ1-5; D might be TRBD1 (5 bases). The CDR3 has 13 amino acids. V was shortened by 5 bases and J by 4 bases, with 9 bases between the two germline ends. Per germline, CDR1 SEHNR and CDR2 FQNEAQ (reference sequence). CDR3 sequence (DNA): TGTGCCAGCAGCCTACAGGCTAATCAGCCCCAGCATTTT. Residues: CASSLQANQPQHF. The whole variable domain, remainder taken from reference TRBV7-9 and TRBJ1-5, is DTGVSQNPRHKITKRGQNVTFRCDPISEHNRLYWYRQTLGQGPEFLTYFQNEAQLEKSRLLSDRFSAERPKGSFSTLEIQRTEQGDSAMYLCASSLQANQPQHFGDGTRLSIL.